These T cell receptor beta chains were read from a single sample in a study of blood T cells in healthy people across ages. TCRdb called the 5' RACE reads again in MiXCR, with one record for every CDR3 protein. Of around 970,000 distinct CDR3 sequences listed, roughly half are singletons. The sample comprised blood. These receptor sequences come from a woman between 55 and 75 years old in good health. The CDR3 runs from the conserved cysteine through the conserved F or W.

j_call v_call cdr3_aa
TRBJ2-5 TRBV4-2 CASSQEGGAEEETQYF
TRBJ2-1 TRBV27 CASSLSPTIRYNEQFF
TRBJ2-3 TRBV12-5 CASGLTTLDTQYF
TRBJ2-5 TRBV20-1 CSARDPMSSGSYETQYF
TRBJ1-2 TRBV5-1 CASSLGQGVDGYTF
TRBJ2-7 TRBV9 CASSLGTWAYEQYF
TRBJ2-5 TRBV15 CATSRDPSQETQYF
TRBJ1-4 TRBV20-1 CSARAGTGANEKLFF
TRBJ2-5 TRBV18 CASSPTPQGGETQYF
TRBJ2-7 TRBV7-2 CASRPTESYEQYF
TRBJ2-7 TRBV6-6 CASGRDRDYEQYF
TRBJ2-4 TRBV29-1 CSAKLTSGRLDEQYF
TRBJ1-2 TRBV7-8 CASSLRRQTDKDGYTF
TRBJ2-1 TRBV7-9 CASSLGGLAGAKNSNEQFF
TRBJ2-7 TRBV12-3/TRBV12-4 CASSFRAGAPYEQYF
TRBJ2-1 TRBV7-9 CASSPILDRYNEQFF
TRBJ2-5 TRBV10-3 CAIGTSGSGETQYF
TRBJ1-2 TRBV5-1 CASSLKEYGYTF
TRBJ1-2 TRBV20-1 CSARDPLRWVLGYGYTF
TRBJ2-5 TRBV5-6 CASSSRVASFGETQYF
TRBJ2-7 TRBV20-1 CSARIQESPYEQYF
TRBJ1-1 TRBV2 CASGIEAFF
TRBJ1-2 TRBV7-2 CASSWSGGPNYGYTF
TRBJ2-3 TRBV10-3 CAIRREGPTDTQYF
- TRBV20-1 CSVLGGYEQYF
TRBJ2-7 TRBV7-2 CASSPWGAGQHEQYF
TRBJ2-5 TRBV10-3 CAIRGTEQETQYF
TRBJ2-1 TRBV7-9 CASSLGVGLVEQFF
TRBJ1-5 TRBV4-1 CASSQDLGVVSNQPQHF
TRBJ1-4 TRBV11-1 CASSHRQGRDEKLFF
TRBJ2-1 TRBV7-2 CASSFSGSYNEQFF
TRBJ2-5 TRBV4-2 CASSLLGLAGGAPESEQYF
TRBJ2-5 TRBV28 CASSLEQTQYF
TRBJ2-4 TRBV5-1 CASSPLDRERAKNIQYF
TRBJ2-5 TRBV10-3 CAARGTGLQETQYF
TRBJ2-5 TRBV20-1 CSAISLAGAYQETQYF
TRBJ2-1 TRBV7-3 CASSLRGQGTNEQFF
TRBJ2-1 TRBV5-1 CASSSTRGSSNEQFF
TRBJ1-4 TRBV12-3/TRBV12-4 CASSPQRQGGEKLFF
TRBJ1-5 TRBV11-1 CASSLFSNQPQHF
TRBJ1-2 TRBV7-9 CASSPPGPRYGYTF
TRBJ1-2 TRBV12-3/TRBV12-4 CASSLRRVAYGYTF
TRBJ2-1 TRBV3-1 CASSPVHTLAKYNEQFF
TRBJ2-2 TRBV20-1 CSAWTSGSTGELFF
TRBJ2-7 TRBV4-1 CASSQTLAGKTYEQYF